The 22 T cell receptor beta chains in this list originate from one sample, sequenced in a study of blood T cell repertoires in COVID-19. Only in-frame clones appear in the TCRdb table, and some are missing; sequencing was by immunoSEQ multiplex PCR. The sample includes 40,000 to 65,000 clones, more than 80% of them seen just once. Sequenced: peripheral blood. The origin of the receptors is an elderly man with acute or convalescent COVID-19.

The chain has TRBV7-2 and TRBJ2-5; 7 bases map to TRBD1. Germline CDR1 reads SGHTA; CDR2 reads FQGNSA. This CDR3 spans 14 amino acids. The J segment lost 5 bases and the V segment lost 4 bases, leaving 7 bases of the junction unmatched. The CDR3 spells CASSSDRGQETQYF. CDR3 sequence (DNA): TGTGCCAGCAGCTCGGATAGGGGGCAGGAGACCCAGTACTTC.

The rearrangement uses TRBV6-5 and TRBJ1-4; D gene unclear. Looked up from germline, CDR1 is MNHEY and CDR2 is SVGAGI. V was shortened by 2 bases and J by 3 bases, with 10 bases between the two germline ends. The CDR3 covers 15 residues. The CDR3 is CASSYGPASNEKLFF. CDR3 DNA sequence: TGTGCCAGCAGTTACGGGCCAGCCTCTAATGAAAAACTGTTTTTT.

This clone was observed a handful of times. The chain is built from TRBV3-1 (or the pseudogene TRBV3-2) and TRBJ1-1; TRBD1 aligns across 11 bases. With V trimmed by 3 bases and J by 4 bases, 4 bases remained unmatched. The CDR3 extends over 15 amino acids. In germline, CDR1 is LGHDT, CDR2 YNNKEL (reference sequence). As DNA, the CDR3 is TGTGCCAGCAGCCATTGGGACAGGGGGGGCACTGAAGCTTTCTTT. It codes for CASSHWDRGGTEAFF.

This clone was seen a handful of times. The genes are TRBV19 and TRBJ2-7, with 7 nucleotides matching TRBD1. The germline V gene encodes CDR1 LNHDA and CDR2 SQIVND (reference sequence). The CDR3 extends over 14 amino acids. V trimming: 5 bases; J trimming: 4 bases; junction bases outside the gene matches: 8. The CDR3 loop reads CASSLGDRTYEQYF. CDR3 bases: TGTGCCAGTAGTCTCGGGGACAGAACTTACGAGCAGTACTTC.

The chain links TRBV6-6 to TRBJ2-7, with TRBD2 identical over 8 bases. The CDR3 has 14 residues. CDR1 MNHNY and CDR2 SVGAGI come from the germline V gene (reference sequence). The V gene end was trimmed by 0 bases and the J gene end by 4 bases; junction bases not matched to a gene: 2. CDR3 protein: CASSYSSGAYEQYF. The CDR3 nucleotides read TGTGCCAGCAGTTACTCTAGCGGGGCGTACGAGCAGTACTTC.

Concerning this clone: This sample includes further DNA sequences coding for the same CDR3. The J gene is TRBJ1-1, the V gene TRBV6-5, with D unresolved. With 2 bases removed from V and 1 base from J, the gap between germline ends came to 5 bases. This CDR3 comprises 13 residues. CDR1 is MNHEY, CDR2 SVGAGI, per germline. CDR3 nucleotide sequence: TGTGCCAGCAGTTACGGGAGGAACACTGAAGCTTTCTTT. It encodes CASSYGRNTEAFF.

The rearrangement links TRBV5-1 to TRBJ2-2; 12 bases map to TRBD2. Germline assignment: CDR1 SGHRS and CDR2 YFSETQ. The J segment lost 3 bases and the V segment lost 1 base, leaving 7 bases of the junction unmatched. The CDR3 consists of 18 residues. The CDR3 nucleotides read TGCGCCAGCAGCTTGTCCAGGACTAGCGGGGTGTACACCGGGGAGCTGTTTTTT. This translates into CASSLSRTSGVYTGELFF.

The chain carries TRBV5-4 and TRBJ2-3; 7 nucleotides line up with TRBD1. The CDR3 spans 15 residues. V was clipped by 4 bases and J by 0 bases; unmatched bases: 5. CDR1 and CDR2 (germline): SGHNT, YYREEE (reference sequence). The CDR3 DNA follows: TGTGCCAGCAGCCTTATACAGGGGAGCACAGATACGCAGTATTTT. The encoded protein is CASSLIQGSTDTQYF.

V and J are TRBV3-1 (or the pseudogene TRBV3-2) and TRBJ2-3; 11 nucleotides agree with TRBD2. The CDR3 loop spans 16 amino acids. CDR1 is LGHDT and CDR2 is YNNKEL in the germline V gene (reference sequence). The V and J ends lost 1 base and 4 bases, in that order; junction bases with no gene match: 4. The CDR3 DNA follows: TGTGCCAGCAGCCAAGTAGCGGGGGGGCCGGCAGATACGCAGTATTTT. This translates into CASSQVAGGPADTQYF.

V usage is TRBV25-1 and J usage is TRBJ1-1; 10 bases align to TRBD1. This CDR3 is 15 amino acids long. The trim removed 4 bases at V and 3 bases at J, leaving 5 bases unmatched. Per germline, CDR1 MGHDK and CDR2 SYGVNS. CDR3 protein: CASSVVGTGDTEAFF. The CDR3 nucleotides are TGTGCCAGCAGTGTTGTGGGGACAGGGGACACTGAAGCTTTCTTT.

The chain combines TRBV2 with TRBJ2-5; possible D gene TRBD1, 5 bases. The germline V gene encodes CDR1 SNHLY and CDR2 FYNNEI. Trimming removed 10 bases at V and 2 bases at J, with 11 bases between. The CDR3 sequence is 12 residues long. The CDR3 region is CATHRNQETQYF. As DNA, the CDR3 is TGTGCCACTCACAGGAATCAAGAGACCCAGTACTTC.

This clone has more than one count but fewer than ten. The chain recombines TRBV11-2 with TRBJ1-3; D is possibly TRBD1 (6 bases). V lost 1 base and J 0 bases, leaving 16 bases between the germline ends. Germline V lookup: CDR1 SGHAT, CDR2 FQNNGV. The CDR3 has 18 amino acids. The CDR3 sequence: CASSLVTAGAYSGNTIYF. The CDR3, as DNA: TGTGCCAGCAGCTTAGTAACGGCAGGGGCCTACTCTGGAAACACCATATATTTT.

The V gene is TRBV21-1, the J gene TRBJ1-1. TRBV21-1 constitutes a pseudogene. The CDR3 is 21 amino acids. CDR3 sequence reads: CASSKGRALLGGTRWNTEAFF. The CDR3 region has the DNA TGTGCCAGCAGCAAAGGCCGGGCCTTGCTGGGAGGCACGAGGTGGAACACTGAAGCTTTCTTT.

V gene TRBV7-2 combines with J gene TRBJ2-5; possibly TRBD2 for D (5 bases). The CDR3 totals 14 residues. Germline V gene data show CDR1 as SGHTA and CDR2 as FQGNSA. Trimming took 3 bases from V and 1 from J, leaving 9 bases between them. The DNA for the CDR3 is TGTGCCAGCAGCTTTACTAGGCTCCAAGAGACCCAGTACTTC. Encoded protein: CASSFTRLQETQYF.

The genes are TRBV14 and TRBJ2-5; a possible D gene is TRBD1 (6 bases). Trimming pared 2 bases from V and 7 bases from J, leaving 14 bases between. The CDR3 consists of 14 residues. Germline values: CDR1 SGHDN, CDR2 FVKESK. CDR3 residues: CASSQTQGFATQYF. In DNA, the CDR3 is TGTGCCAGCAGCCAAACACAGGGATTTGCGACCCAGTACTTC.

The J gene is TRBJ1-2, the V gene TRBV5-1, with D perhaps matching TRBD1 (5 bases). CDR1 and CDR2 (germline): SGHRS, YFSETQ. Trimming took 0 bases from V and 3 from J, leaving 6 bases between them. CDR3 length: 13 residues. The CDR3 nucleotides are TGCGCCAGCAGCTTGGAGACAGACTATGGCTACACCTTC. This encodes CASSLETDYGYTF. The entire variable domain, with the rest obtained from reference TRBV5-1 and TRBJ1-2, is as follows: KAGVTQTPRYLIKTRGQQVTLSCSPISGHRSVSWYQQTPGQGLQFLFEYFSETQRNKGNFPGRFSGRQFSNSRSEMNVSTLELGDSALYLCASSLETDYGYTFGSGTRLTVV.

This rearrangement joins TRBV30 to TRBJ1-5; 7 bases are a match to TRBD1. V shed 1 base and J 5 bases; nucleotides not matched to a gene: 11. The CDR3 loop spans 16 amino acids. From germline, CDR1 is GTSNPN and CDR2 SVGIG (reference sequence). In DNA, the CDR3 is TGTGCCTGGAGTGGATCTGTTGGGACAGCTGATCAGCCCCAGCATTTT. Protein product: CAWSGSVGTADQPQHF.

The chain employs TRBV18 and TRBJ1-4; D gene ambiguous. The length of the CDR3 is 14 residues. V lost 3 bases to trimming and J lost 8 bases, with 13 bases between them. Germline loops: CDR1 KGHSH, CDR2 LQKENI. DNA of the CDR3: TGTGCCAGCTCACCCCCGGGAGGCGTAGAAAAACTGTTTTTT. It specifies CASSPPGGVEKLFF.

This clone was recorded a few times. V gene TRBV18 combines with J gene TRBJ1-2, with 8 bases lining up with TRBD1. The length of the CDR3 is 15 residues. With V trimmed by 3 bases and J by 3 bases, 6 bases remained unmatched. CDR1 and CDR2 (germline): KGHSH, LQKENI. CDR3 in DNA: TGTGCCAGCTCACCTAGGACAGGGTCGGACTATGGCTACACCTTC. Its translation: CASSPRTGSDYGYTF.

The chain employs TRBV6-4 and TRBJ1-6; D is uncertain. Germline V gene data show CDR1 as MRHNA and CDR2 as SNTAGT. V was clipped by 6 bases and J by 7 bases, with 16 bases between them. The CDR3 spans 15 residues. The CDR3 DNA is TGTGCCAGCAGCGAACAGCGGCATGACAATTCACCCCTCCACTTT. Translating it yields CASSEQRHDNSPLHF.

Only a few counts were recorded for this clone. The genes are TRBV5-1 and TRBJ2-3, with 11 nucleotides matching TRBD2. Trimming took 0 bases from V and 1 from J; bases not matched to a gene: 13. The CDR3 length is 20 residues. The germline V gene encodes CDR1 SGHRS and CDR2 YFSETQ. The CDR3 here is CASSLGVAGGLSRGTDTQYF. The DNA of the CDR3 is TGCGCCAGCAGCTTGGGTGTAGCGGGGGGGCTAAGTCGAGGCACAGATACGCAGTATTTT.

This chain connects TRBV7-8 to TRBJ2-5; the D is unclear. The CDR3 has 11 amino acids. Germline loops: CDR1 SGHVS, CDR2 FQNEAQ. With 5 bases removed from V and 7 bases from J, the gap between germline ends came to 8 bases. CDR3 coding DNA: TGTGCCAGCAGCCCAAAATGGACCCAGTACTTC. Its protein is CASSPKWTQYF.